Listed here are 9 T cell receptor beta chains from one sample, sequenced in a study of CD8+CD57+ T cells in acquired aplastic anemia. According to the study, genomic DNA was the template for TCR beta VDJ and CDR3 profiling. TCRdb passed the reads through MiXCR, listing each CDR3 protein once. In the table there are about 420,000 distinct CDR3 sequences, 55% to 70% of which are singletons. Sequencing was carried out using sorted CD4+, CD8+, or CD8+CD57+ T cells (not recorded which) from PBMCs. Receptors were obtained from a human donor in good health, serving as a control.

A note on this clonotype: Mismatch with germline at one junction end may stem from a read error. V is TRBV20-1 and J is TRBJ1-1, with D maybe TRBD1 (6 bases). This CDR3 is built from 16 residues. CDR1 and CDR2 from the germline V gene are DFQATT and SNEGSKA (reference sequence). The CDR3 is CGSGGREQFMNTEAFF. In DNA, the CDR3 is TGTGGTAGCGGGGGCCGAGAACAATTCATGAACACTGAAGCTTTCTTT.

The sample holds a few counts of this clonotype. It may be a read error: a sequence one base away is much more abundant. CDR3 sequence reads: CSARDWTGFNEELFF. The CDR3, as DNA: TGCAGTGCTAGAGACTGGACAGGGTTTAATGAAGAACTGTTTTTT. The V and J genes are TRBV20-1 and TRBJ1-4, with 8 positions matching TRBD1. Germline V gene sequence: CDR1 DFQATT, CDR2 SNEGSKA (reference sequence). The CDR3 spans 15 residues.

The CDR3 is CAIHLRGLRTDTQYF. As DNA, the CDR3 is TGCGCCATCCACTTGCGGGGACTAAGGACAGATACGCAGTATTTT. This chain uses TRBV10-1 with TRBJ2-3, with 7 positions matching TRBD2. Trimming removed 10 bases from V and 3 bases from J; junction bases left unmatched: 13. The CDR3 length is 15 residues. Per the germline V gene, CDR1 is WNHNN and CDR2 is SYGVQD (reference sequence).

About this clonotype: This may be a read error, as it is one base from a much larger clone. CDR3 DNA sequence: TGTGCCAGCATTTCGGGGGTTCGGTCTTTCGGTCAGCAGTTCTTC. Translated, it gives CASISGVRSFGQQFF. This chain joins TRBV2 and TRBJ2-1; a weak D match, TRBD2 (6 bases). This CDR3 spans 15 amino acids. The germline gives CDR1 SNHLY, CDR2 FYNNEI. V lost 7 bases to trimming and J lost 11 bases, with 24 bases between them.

Comments on this clonotype: This could be a read error, since a much larger clone is one nucleotide away. This rearrangement joins TRBV12-3 or TRBV12-4 to TRBJ2-2; the D gene is possibly TRBD2 (7 bases). There are 14 residues in the CDR3. The V end lost 7 bases, the J end lost 4 bases, and 13 bases lay between the germline ends. The CDR3 region has the DNA TGTGCCAGCAAAAGGGGGGGATGCACCGGGGAGCTGTTTTTT. This encodes CASKRGGCTGELFF.

On this clonotype: A much larger clone differs by one base, so this may be a read error. The chain links TRBV28 to TRBJ1-2; D is uncertain. The CDR3 spans 11 residues. Per germline, CDR1 MDHEN and CDR2 SYDVKM. The CDR3, as DNA: TGTGCCAGCACGGGGTACTATGGCTGCACCTTC. Its translation is CASTGYYGCTF.

With respect to this clonotype: As the CDR3 is not closed by the conserved phenylalanine or tryptophan, this likely results from a read error. No DNA is shown, since the ends of the CDR3 on it are uncertain; the CDR3 is the one TCRdb lists. V is TRBV19 and J is TRBJ2-7; the table's D call of TRBD1 was not tested on the DNA. The germline V gene encodes CDR1 LNHDA and CDR2 SQIVND (reference sequence). Termini included, the CDR3 measures 14 amino acids. The CDR3 loop is CASRPPGGGYTFGS.

V usage is TRBV12-3 or TRBV12-4 and J usage is TRBJ2-7; a weak D match, TRBD1 (5 bases). With 3 bases removed from V and 4 bases from J, the gap between germline ends came to 13 bases. The CDR3 is made up of 14 amino acids. CDR3 sequence: CASSLGTGKYEQYF. DNA for the CDR3: TGTGCCAGCAGTTTGGGAACAGGAAAGTACGAGCAGTACTTC.

This clonotype has a handful of counts. This chain links TRBV10-3 with TRBJ2-6; D unclear. V was trimmed by 6 bases and J by 0 bases, leaving 12 bases between them. The CDR3 totals 16 residues. Looked up from germline, CDR1 is ENHRY and CDR2 is SYGVKD. CDR3 nucleotides: TGTGCCATCAGGCCCGGGCTGTGCTCTGGGGCCAACGTCCTGACTTTC. It translates to CAIRPGLCSGANVLTF.